This TCR beta chain was identified in a study of siplizumab effects on memory and regulatory T cells. General observations from the study: The diversity of naive T cells seemed greater than that of memory cells, and their alloresponse contribution seemed major. The study found that mappable alloreactive CD4+ clones averaged about 70% Treg-derived with siplizumab and 25% to 30% in controls. Confirmatory evidence of suppressive function in proliferating siplizumab-culture Tregs was not obtained. Roughly 75-96% of proliferating CD4+ or CD8+ clones lacked a naive or memory phenotype that could be assigned.

With respect to this clone: The antigen is undetermined.

This table comes from immunoSEQ multiplex PCR, and its TCRdb copy is limited to in-frame clones, with some not included. The sample consists of some 100,000 clones, around 92% of them appearing once. The sequence was obtained from a human donor in good health. Input material: Tregs sorted from blood.

CDR3 DNA sequence: TGTGCCAGCGTGGGACAGAGAGTCGGCGAGACCCAGTACTTC. It yields the protein CASVGQRVGETQYF. This rearrangement joins TRBV2 to TRBJ2-5, with 7 bases aligning to TRBD1. This CDR3 comprises 14 residues. CDR1 and CDR2 from the germline V gene are SNHLY and FYNNEI. V lost 8 bases, J lost 5 bases, and 11 bases stayed unmatched. Full variable domain (outside the CDR3, taken from reference TRBV2 and TRBJ2-5): EPEVTQTPSHQVTQMGQEVILRCVPISNHLYFYWYRQILGQKVEFLVSFYNNEISEKSEIFDDQFSVERPDGSNFTLKIRSTKLEDSAMYFCASVGQRVGETQYFGPGTRLLVL.